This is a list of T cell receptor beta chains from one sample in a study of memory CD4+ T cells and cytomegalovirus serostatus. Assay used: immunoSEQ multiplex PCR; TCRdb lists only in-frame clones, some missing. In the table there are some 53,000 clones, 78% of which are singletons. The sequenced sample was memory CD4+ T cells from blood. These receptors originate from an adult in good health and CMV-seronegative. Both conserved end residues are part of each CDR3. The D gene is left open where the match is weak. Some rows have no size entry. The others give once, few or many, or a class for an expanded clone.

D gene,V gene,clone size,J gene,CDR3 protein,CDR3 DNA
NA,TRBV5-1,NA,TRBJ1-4,CASSLSNGQNEKLFF,TGCGCCAGCAGCTTATCAAACGGACAAAACGAAAAACTGTTTTTT
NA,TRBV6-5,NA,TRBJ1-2,CASSLDSNYGYTF,TGTGCCAGCAGTCTCGACAGTAACTATGGCTACACCTTC
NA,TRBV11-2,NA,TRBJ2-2,CASSYTGTGELFF,TGTGCCAGCAGCTACACAGGCACCGGGGAGCTGTTTTTT
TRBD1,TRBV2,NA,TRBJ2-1,CASSTGAQFF,TGTGCCAGCAGTACAGGGGCCCAGTTCTTC
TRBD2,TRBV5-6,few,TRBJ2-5,CASSLFTGGETQYF,TGTGCCAGCAGCTTGTTTACGGGGGGAGAGACCCAGTACTTC
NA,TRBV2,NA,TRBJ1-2,CASSEALAGWTYGYTF,TGTGCCAGCAGTGAAGCGCTTGCAGGATGGACCTATGGCTACACCTTC
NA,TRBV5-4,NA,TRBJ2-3,CASTLDISSTDTQYF,TGTGCCAGCACCTTGGACATTTCTAGCACAGATACGCAGTATTTT
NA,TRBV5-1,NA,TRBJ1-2,CASRTLSGSYGYTF,TGCGCCAGCAGAACCCTCTCAGGGAGCTATGGCTACACCTTC
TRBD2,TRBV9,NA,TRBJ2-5,CASSVLAGDQETQYF,TGTGCCAGCAGCGTTCTAGCGGGGGACCAAGAGACCCAGTACTTC
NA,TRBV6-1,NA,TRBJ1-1,CASTPRVTEAFF,TGTGCCAGCACCCCCCGGGTTACTGAAGCTTTCTTT
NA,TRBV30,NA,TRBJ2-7,CAWSAGQLVSEQYF,TGTGCCTGGAGCGCGGGACAGTTGGTGAGCGAGCAGTACTTC
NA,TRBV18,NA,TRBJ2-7,CASSPLDILGEQYF,TGTGCCAGCTCACCACTGGATATACTGGGGGAGCAGTACTTC
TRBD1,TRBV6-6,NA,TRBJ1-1,CASSYTSTGSTEAFF,TGTGCCAGCAGTTACACCTCGACAGGGAGTACTGAAGCTTTCTTT
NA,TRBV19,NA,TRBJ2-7,CASSIEQASSYEQYF,TGTGCCAGTAGTATCGAACAGGCGAGCTCCTACGAGCAGTACTTC
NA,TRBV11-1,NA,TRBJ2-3,CASRMGGGLTDTQYF,TGTGCCAGCAGGATGGGAGGGGGCCTCACAGATACGCAGTATTTT
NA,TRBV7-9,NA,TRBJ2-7,CASSLAHLTVRVSYEQYF,TGTGCCAGCAGCTTAGCTCATCTAACGGTACGCGTTTCCTACGAGCAGTACTTC
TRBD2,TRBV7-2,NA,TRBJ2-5,CASSSTSAGETQYF,TGTGCCAGCAGCTCAACTAGCGCTGGGGAGACCCAGTACTTC
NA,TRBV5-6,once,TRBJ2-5,CASSPNFSFETQYF,TGTGCCAGCAGCCCTAACTTTAGCTTTGAGACCCAGTACTTC
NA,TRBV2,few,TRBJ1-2,CASSDWGTNYGYTF,TGTGCCAGCAGTGACTGGGGCACCAACTATGGCTACACCTTC
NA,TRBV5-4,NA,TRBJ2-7,CASSPTDGYLNEQYF,TGTGCCAGCAGCCCGACTGACGGATATCTAAACGAGCAGTACTTC
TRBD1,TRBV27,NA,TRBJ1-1,CASSLRDPDRGRVGLTFF,TGTGCCAGCAGTTTAAGGGACCCGGACAGGGGGCGGGTTGGTTTGACTTTCTTT
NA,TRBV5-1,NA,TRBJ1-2,CASRGANYGYTF,TGCGCCAGCAGAGGGGCAAACTATGGCTACACCTTC
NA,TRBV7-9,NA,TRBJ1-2,CASSSKGTVYGYTF,TGTGCCAGCAGCTCGAAAGGGACGGTCTATGGCTACACCTTC
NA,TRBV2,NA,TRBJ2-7,CASIWGSAAPYEQYF,TGTGCCAGCATTTGGGGGAGTGCGGCCCCCTACGAGCAGTACTTC
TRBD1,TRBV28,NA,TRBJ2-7,CASSFLASKPGQADYEQYF,TGTGCCAGCAGTTTTCTCGCGTCCAAACCGGGACAGGCAGATTACGAGCAGTACTTC
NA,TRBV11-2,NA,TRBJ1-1,CASSLAGLMNTEAFF,TGTGCCAGCAGCTTAGCGGGGTTAATGAACACTGAAGCTTTCTTT
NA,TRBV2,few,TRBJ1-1,CATWRWTEAFF,TGTGCCACTTGGAGGTGGACTGAAGCTTTCTTT
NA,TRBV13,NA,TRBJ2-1,CASSRGSYNEQFF,TGTGCCAGCAGTAGGGGCTCCTACAATGAGCAGTTCTTC
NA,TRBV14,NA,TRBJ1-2,CASSQDRLYGYTF,TGTGCCAGCAGCCAAGACAGACTTTATGGCTACACCTTC
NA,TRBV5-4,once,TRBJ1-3,CATPPGNTIYF,TGTGCCACCCCCCCCGGAAACACCATATATTTT
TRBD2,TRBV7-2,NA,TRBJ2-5,CASSRGLAGAQETQYF,TGTGCCAGCAGTCGGGGACTAGCGGGGGCTCAAGAGACCCAGTACTTC
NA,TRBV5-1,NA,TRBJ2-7,CASSPGPPLTYEQYF,TGCGCCAGCAGCCCGGGTCCTCCTCTTACCTACGAGCAGTACTTC
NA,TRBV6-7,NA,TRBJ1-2,CASSYLAKRGYTF,TGTGCCAGCAGTTACTTGGCTAAAAGGGGCTACACCTTC
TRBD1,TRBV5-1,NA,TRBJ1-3,CASSASTGGVGNTIYF,TGCGCCAGCAGCGCTTCGACAGGGGGAGTAGGAAACACCATATATTTT
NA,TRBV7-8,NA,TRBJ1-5,CASSGSDNQPQHF,TGTGCCAGCTCAGGCAGCGACAATCAGCCCCAGCATTTT
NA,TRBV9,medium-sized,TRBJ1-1,CASSVVPNTEAFF,TGTGCCAGCAGCGTAGTACCGAACACTGAAGCTTTCTTT
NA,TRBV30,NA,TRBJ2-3,CAWRGPIRDTQYF,TGTGCCTGGAGGGGGCCAATTAGAGATACGCAGTATTTT